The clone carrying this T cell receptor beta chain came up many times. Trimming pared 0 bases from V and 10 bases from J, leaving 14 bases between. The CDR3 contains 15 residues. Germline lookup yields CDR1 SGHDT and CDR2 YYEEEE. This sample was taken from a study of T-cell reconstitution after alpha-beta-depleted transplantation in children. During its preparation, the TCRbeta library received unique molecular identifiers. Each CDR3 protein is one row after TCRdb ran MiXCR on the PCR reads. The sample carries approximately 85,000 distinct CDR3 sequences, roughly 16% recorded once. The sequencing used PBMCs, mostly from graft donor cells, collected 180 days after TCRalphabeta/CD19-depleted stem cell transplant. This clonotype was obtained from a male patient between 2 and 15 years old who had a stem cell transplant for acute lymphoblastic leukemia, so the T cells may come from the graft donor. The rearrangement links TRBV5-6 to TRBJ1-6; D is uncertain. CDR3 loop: CASSLGTGRSSPLHF. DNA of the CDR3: TGTGCCAGCAGCTTGGGCACGGGGAGAAGCTCACCCCTCCACTTT.